Described below is a single T cell receptor beta chain sequence and its context. Its antigen has not been determined. The record has no base qualities; no much larger clone is one base away. In the germline V gene (reference sequence), CDR1 corresponds to LNHNV and CDR2 to YYDKDF. The CDR3 measures 16 amino acids from cysteine to phenylalanine. The retained sequence is limited to the CDR3, 48 bases, with the frame set at the first base. V and J are truncated by 1 base and 0 bases respectively, leaving an intervening sequence of 11 bases. Library method: 5' RACE. The sequencer was an Illumina HiSeq 2500. A second roughly 6 to 12 cycle PCR used a sample-barcoded 5' primer and a J-beta primer mix. A template-switch 5' adaptor carrying 12 random nucleotides introduced a unique molecular identifier onto each TCR beta cDNA molecule. At least 3 million CDR3-containing paired-end reads were obtained from each sample. All of the RNA was converted into first-strand cDNA using the Mint cDNA synthesis kit, with a TRBC-specific oligonucleotide serving as the primer. All cDNA was treated with uracil-DNA glycosylase and then went through a first 18-cycle PCR with the universal primers M1SS and BC2_uni_R. The published analysis was carried out like this. For normalization, 1 million high-quality reads, each with a distinct molecular identifier, were randomly selected from each sample. Reads sharing molecular identifiers were discarded rather than binned into consensus sequences. MiTCR, set to a Q25 quality threshold and the strictest error-elimination algorithm, was used for CDR3 identification, clonotype clustering and error correction. A nonparametric unseen species model with Euler transformation was used to estimate a lower bound on total TCR beta diversity. TCRdb reprocessing: public reads trimmed at Q25 with fastp, clones called with MiXCR, in-frame beta chains kept. For every CDR3 protein sequence, its rows merge into one entry that carries the most common genes and DNA. The V and J calls were not made by the authors but by TCRdb's processing. Recorded for this sample are about 930,000 distinct CDR3 sequences; just under 30% of them occurred a single time. Of the sample, 10% to 13% is held by the ten largest clones.

The data were taken from a study of blood T cells in healthy people across ages (dated by TCRdb to about 2015). Some background on the complete study: In model experiments, template switching captured about one uniquely barcoded TCR beta cDNA molecule for every two T cells. Age-related changes in TCR beta repertoire diversity were measured in the study by deep sequencing normalized with unique cDNA molecular identifiers. The donors were divided into four age groups: young (average approximately 17 years), middle-aged (approximately 42), aged (about 60) and long-lived (about 84). The study analyzed two additional independent replicas of 1 million unique cDNA reads from the same blood draw for two donors, one aged 18 to 29 and one aged 80 or older.

Broader findings and caveats from the paper: Compared with the aged group, more naive CD4+ T cells, fewer expanded clones and increased TCR diversity were shown by the long-lived group, suggesting age selection. Estimates of total diversity based on one million sequenced T cells were regarded as lower bounds and as underestimates. Donor CMV infection status was unknown, potentially confounding age-related changes in expanded clonotypes. A strong correlation was found between observed TCR beta diversity and the percentage of naive T cells measured by flow cytometry. Because profiling used bulk unsorted PBMCs, naive and antigen-experienced compartments could not be compared conclusively. As age increased, observed TCR beta diversity per million T cells dropped in a roughly linear way, and a significant reduction was already evident by age roughly 36.

Donors were 39 systemically healthy Caucasian individuals from Russia aged 6 to 90 years. Approximately 9.7 milliliters of peripheral blood were drawn from each donor into EDTA-treated Vacutainer tubes. PBMCs were isolated by Ficoll-Paque density-gradient centrifugation, with at least 7 million obtained per sample. Total RNA was extracted from PBMCs with Trizol reagent, with at least 5 micrograms obtained per sample. The percentages of naive CD45RAhigh/CD27high T cells were determined by flow cytometry on a PBMC aliquot from every donor. These same records also appear under a second study, on T cells of mothers and their children. The second source states: The donors were nine systemically healthy Caucasian individuals, made up of three mothers and their six children. cDNA synthesis used all of the extracted RNA, with approximately 1.4 ug of RNA in each 15 ul reaction. Sample barcodes and 2-4 random nucleotides were added via the M1S primer in the second PCR. More than 8 million TCR beta CDR3 reads were obtained from each mother, and 2.5 million to 3 million reads were obtained from each child. In both related and unrelated pairs, thymic selection shapes the output of TCR recombination in a similar way, with inherited differences having only a minor effect. Normalized repertoire overlap was always found to be slightly, but never significantly, higher in related mother-child pairs than in unrelated mother-child pairs. Persistent microchimeric T cell clones were not detected, at a sensitivity of approximately 98 clones per million clonotypes. Deep NGS was used in the study to compare the TCR beta repertoires of mothers and children and to look for features that separate related mother-child pairs from unrelated individuals. Mothers averaged roughly 40 +/- 4 years of age and children averaged approximately 11 +/- 4 years. After adapter ligation was performed with NEBNext reagents, the libraries were sequenced on an Illumina HiSeq 2000 with 100+100 nt paired-end reads. To prevent cross-contamination, the mother and child libraries were prepared one month apart and sequenced in separate runs. For each donor, somewhere between roughly 450,000 and 2,100,000 distinct TCR beta clonotypes were identified. Naive TCR beta clonotypes were estimated from low-frequency clonotypes matched to each donor's FACS-determined naive share, without sorting.

The sample was blood. The TCR was taken from a woman between 35 and 50 years old in good health. The chain is assembled from TRBV15 and TRBJ2-3, with no reliable assignment of the D segment. The DNA is TGTGCCACCAGCAGAGGACTTAGGACGAGCACAGATACGCAGTATTTT. Its coded protein is CATSRGLRTSTDTQYF.